Listed below are T cell receptor beta chains from one sample, sequenced in a study of T cells expressing NK-cell markers. For each CDR3 protein, TCRdb gives one entry from its re-call of the 5' RACE reads, without DNA. This table lists some 460,000 distinct CDR3 sequences. The sample comprised blood T cells: a sorted CD56 or NKG2C T cell subset, CD4+ or CD8+ T cells, or bulk PBMC T cells (not recorded which). These receptor sequences come from a woman aged 50 to 60 in good health. Both conserved end residues are part of each CDR3.

length: 13
J: TRBJ2-2
V: TRBV29-1
CDR3: CSVKRELTGELFF

length: 16
J: TRBJ2-3
V: TRBV24-1
CDR3: CATSDPSGRSTDTQYF

length: 11
J: TRBJ1-1
V: TRBV20-1
CDR3: CSASRTPEAFF

length: 15
J: TRBJ2-1
V: TRBV10-3
CDR3: CAARGAGASANEQFF

length: 13
J: TRBJ2-5
V: TRBV2
CDR3: CASTRGPGETQYF

length: 15
J: TRBJ2-3
V: TRBV5-1
CDR3: CASSWRQGTGDTQYF

length: 15
J: TRBJ1-2
V: TRBV5-1
CDR3: CASSLEHSVSYGYTF

length: 11
J: TRBJ1-1
V: TRBV6-2/TRBV6-3
CDR3: CAIKSHAEAFF

length: 12
J: TRBJ2-3
V: TRBV3-1
CDR3: CASRAGTDTQYF

length: 14
J: TRBJ1-1
V: TRBV6-5
CDR3: CASSYSNPRIEAFF

length: 17
J: TRBJ2-1
V: TRBV6-6
CDR3: CASSYRLPGSYNNEQFF

length: 17
J: TRBJ2-4
V: TRBV7-8
CDR3: CASSPPGSGPAKNIQYF

length: 15
J: TRBJ1-5
V: TRBV19
CDR3: CASSTSRGDNQPQHF

length: 15
J: TRBJ2-1
V: TRBV7-9
CDR3: CASSSPIIKYNEQFF

length: 17
J: TRBJ1-5
V: TRBV6-1
CDR3: CASRSGQGDYSNQPQHF

length: 12
J: TRBJ1-2
V: TRBV10-3
CDR3: CAIGDGNYGYTF

length: 14
J: TRBJ2-3
V: TRBV5-1
CDR3: CASSPEPSSGTQYF

length: 13
J: TRBJ2-1
V: TRBV25-1
CDR3: CASSELLGRPQFF

length: 20
J: TRBJ2-2
V: TRBV18
CDR3: CASSPLRTSGRNRNTGELFF

length: 11
J: TRBJ2-5
V: TRBV12-3/TRBV12-4
CDR3: CASSFSETQYF

length: 15
J: TRBJ2-5
V: TRBV5-1
CDR3: CASSFVLTHQETQYF

length: 15
J: TRBJ1-4
V: TRBV5-5
CDR3: CASSLSESWEEKLFF

length: 14
J: TRBJ1-5
V: TRBV18
CDR3: CASSPFGLDQPLHF

length: 14
J: TRBJ2-3
V: TRBV18
CDR3: CASSPPSALDTQYF

length: 14
J: TRBJ2-3
V: TRBV6-6
CDR3: CASSYPGSTDTQYF

length: 13
J: TRBJ1-5
V: TRBV15
CDR3: CATSRAGRGSQHF

length: 11
J: TRBJ2-1
V: TRBV20-1
CDR3: CSAGSHNEQFF

length: 19
J: TRBJ1-2
V: TRBV21-1
CDR3: CASSKRSPTGKASRSGYTF

length: 15
J: TRBJ2-3
V: TRBV30
CDR3: CAWSPRDRIQDTQYF

length: 12
J: TRBJ2-1
V: TRBV19
CDR3: CASSTNYNEQFF

length: 14
J: TRBJ1-1
V: TRBV29-1
CDR3: CSSAGGAGDTEAFF

length: 18
J: TRBJ1-1
V: TRBV11-3
CDR3: CASSLVVGVSGHAAEAFF

length: 17
J: TRBJ2-1
V: TRBV7-2
CDR3: CASSLRTHLSSYNEQFF

length: 13
J: TRBJ1-2
V: TRBV18
CDR3: CASSPPLREGYTF

length: 16
J: TRBJ2-4
V: TRBV5-8
CDR3: CASSLGPPLAKNIQYF

length: 14
J: TRBJ1-5
V: TRBV24-1
CDR3: CATSTEGGGQPQHF

length: 14
J: TRBJ2-1
V: TRBV20-1
CDR3: CSASRPQPYNEQFF

length: 16
J: TRBJ2-1
V: TRBV5-5
CDR3: CASTRREAGVDNEQFF

length: 16
J: TRBJ2-1
V: TRBV29-1
CDR3: CSVGRSGRVSYNEQFF

length: 12
J: TRBJ2-3
V: TRBV6-1
CDR3: CASSADTFPPYF

length: 14
J: TRBJ2-1
V: TRBV5-5
CDR3: CASARAGGMGEQFF

length: 14
J: TRBJ1-5
V: TRBV6-6
CDR3: CATTGGYSNQPQHF

length: 17
J: TRBJ2-1
V: TRBV5-1
CDR3: CASAHFGGTSSYNEQFF

length: 11
J: TRBJ2-3
V: TRBV29-1
CDR3: CSAQLTDTQYF

length: 16
J: TRBJ1-2
V: TRBV6-5
CDR3: CASSFPRTGGIYGYTF

length: 14
J: TRBJ1-4
V: TRBV29-1
CDR3: CSVADRGRGEKLFF

length: 13
J: TRBJ1-5
V: TRBV12-3/TRBV12-4
CDR3: CASSGAEGQPQHF

length: 18
J: TRBJ2-5
V: TRBV13
CDR3: CASSLRLPGTGWSETQYF

length: 15
J: TRBJ2-2
V: TRBV5-6
CDR3: CASSLRGHHTGELFF

length: 13
J: TRBJ2-5
V: TRBV4-2
CDR3: CASSQTRRETQYF

length: 13
J: TRBJ1-6
V: TRBV19
CDR3: CASRDRGGSPLHF

length: 15
J: TRBJ2-1
V: TRBV11-2
CDR3: CASSRGSQYYNEQFF

length: 12
J: TRBJ1-6
V: TRBV20-1
CDR3: CSANSGNSPLHF

length: 16
J: TRBJ2-5
V: TRBV14
CDR3: CASSQRQGSYRETQYF